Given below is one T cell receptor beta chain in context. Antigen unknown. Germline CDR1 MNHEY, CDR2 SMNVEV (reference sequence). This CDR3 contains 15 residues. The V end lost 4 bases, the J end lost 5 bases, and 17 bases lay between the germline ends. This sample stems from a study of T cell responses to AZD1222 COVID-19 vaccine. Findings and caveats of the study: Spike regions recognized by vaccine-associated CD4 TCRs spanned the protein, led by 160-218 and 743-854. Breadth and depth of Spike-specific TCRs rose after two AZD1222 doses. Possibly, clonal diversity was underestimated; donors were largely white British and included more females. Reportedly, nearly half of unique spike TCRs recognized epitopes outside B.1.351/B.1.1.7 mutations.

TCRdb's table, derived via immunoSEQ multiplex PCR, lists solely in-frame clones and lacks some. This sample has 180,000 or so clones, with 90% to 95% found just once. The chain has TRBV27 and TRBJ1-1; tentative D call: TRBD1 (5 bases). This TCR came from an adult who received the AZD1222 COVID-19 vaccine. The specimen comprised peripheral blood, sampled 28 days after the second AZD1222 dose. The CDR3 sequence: CASSSGLRGETEAFF. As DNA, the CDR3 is TGTGCCAGCAGTTCGGGACTTCGGGGGGAAACTGAAGCTTTCTTT.